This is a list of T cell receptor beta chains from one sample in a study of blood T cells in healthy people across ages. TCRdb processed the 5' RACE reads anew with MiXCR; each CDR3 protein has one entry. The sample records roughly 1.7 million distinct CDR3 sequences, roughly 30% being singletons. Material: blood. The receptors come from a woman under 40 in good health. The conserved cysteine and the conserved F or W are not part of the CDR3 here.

cdr3_aa: ASSSGQLQETQY
j_call: TRBJ2-5
v_call: TRBV5-1

cdr3_aa: ASGQGRNTEAF
j_call: TRBJ1-1
v_call: TRBV9

cdr3_aa: ASSEGDRGYNGQF
j_call: TRBJ2-1
v_call: TRBV6-4

cdr3_aa: ASSFDGAGRYNEQY
j_call: TRBJ2-7
v_call: TRBV28

cdr3_aa: ASSPRQDPVGELF
j_call: TRBJ2-2
v_call: TRBV5-5

cdr3_aa: ASTPANSYNEQF
j_call: TRBJ2-1
v_call: TRBV6-2/TRBV6-3

cdr3_aa: ASSVLAELYNEQF
j_call: TRBJ2-1
v_call: TRBV5-1

cdr3_aa: ASSLDWSGGSNYGYT
j_call: TRBJ1-2
v_call: TRBV7-9

cdr3_aa: SATTGKDEKLF
j_call: TRBJ1-4
v_call: TRBV20-1

cdr3_aa: AISEAGQGAITASNQPQH
j_call: TRBJ1-5
v_call: TRBV10-3

cdr3_aa: ASSRAGAGSPLH
j_call: TRBJ1-6
v_call: TRBV3-1

cdr3_aa: ASSSIRDTQY
j_call: TRBJ2-3
v_call: TRBV6-6

cdr3_aa: ASRILGETQY
j_call: TRBJ2-5
v_call: TRBV3-1

cdr3_aa: ASSLNFDNTGELF
j_call: TRBJ2-2
v_call: TRBV7-6

cdr3_aa: ASIGGGRAETQY
j_call: TRBJ2-5
v_call: TRBV28

cdr3_aa: ASSQVRGFEAF
j_call: TRBJ1-1
v_call: TRBV4-2

cdr3_aa: ASSESPQGGNEQY
j_call: TRBJ2-7
v_call: TRBV9

cdr3_aa: SARDPKEREGRDEQF
j_call: TRBJ2-1
v_call: TRBV20-1

cdr3_aa: SVAITGEPF
j_call: TRBJ2-2
v_call: TRBV29-1

cdr3_aa: ASSAGTSGRSKNIQY
j_call: TRBJ2-4
v_call: TRBV7-3

cdr3_aa: ASSQGPSGAF
j_call: TRBJ1-1
v_call: TRBV3-1

cdr3_aa: ASSHERTGTFTDTQY
j_call: TRBJ2-3
v_call: TRBV4-2

cdr3_aa: ASSLDGRQYNEQC
j_call: TRBJ2-1
v_call: TRBV5-6

cdr3_aa: ASSLTGASNTGELF
j_call: TRBJ2-2
v_call: TRBV11-2

cdr3_aa: ASGTTGVSGELF
j_call: TRBJ2-2
v_call: TRBV6-1

cdr3_aa: ASSVGSSDTDTQY
j_call: TRBJ2-3
v_call: TRBV9

cdr3_aa: ASKKDMSAYYGYT
j_call: TRBJ1-2
v_call: TRBV2

cdr3_aa: ASRRTLSNQPQH
j_call: TRBJ1-5
v_call: TRBV28

cdr3_aa: SAERIGLAGASMLEQY
j_call: NA
v_call: TRBV20-1

cdr3_aa: ASSTRGLSNQPQH
j_call: TRBJ1-5
v_call: TRBV6-6

cdr3_aa: ASSQPGPNYEQY
j_call: NA
v_call: TRBV4-1

cdr3_aa: ASRSQLTNNYGYT
j_call: TRBJ1-2
v_call: TRBV2

cdr3_aa: ASRVHLTSDKNIQY
j_call: TRBJ2-4
v_call: TRBV6-5

cdr3_aa: SVDVVDSPDGYT
j_call: TRBJ1-2
v_call: TRBV29-1

cdr3_aa: ASGQDETELSTDTQY
j_call: TRBJ2-3
v_call: TRBV4-1

cdr3_aa: ASSLGDRGDQPQH
j_call: TRBJ1-5
v_call: TRBV7-9

cdr3_aa: ASSMSGTYEQY
j_call: TRBJ2-7
v_call: TRBV7-9

cdr3_aa: ASKQGRGNQPQH
j_call: TRBJ1-5
v_call: TRBV6-5

cdr3_aa: ASSLFPAGGRTYEQY
j_call: TRBJ2-7
v_call: TRBV27

cdr3_aa: AISEGPQAEKLF
j_call: TRBJ1-4
v_call: TRBV10-3

cdr3_aa: ASSLVQAVRDEQY
j_call: TRBJ2-7
v_call: TRBV5-1

cdr3_aa: ASSLSRLTDTQY
j_call: TRBJ2-3
v_call: TRBV7-9

cdr3_aa: ASSLLYGGYGYT
j_call: TRBJ1-2
v_call: TRBV12-3/TRBV12-4